Below, 7 T cell receptor beta chains from the same sample are listed, as sequenced in a study of early T cells in non-severe SARS-CoV-2 infection. A single record per CDR3 protein comes from TCRdb applying MiXCR to the 5' RACE reads. The sample has roughly 51,000 distinct CDR3 sequences; under 7.5% are singletons. The specimen comprised whole blood, sampled at baseline. The receptors stem from an adult who was a healthcare worker with PCR-confirmed SARS-CoV-2 infection or an uninfected control (not recorded which).

This clonotype was seen repeatedly, ten times or more. This rearrangement joins TRBV29-1 to TRBJ2-7; D call uncertain. The ends were cut back, 2 bases at V and 1 base at J, with 3 bases in the middle. The germline CDR1 and CDR2 sequences are SQVTM and ANQGSEA. The CDR3 covers 11 residues. CDR3 protein: CSVELSYEQYF. CDR3 nucleotides: TGCAGCGTTGAATTGTCCTACGAGCAGTACTTC.

This chain connects TRBV6-2 or TRBV6-3 to TRBJ2-1; TRBD2 aligns across 10 bases. The CDR3 has 15 amino acids. In germline, CDR1 is MNHEY, CDR2 SVGEGT. After removal of 8 bases from V and 7 bases from J, the junction contained 11 bases not matched to a gene. The CDR3 loop reads CASSPAGGHLNEQFF. CDR3 coding DNA: TGTGCCAGCTCCCCAGCGGGGGGGCACCTAAATGAGCAGTTCTTC.

This clonotype was seen only a few times. The chain is built from TRBV4-3 and TRBJ1-6; D gene uncertain. The CDR3 is made up of 18 amino acids. V was trimmed by 0 bases and J by 0 bases, leaving 12 bases between them. CDR1 LGHNA and CDR2 YSLEER come from the germline V gene. The CDR3 is CASSQDLDGSSYNSPLHF. The CDR3 DNA reads TGCGCCAGCAGCCAAGACTTGGACGGGAGCTCCTATAATTCACCCCTCCACTTT.

This clonotype occurred many times. The rearrangement uses TRBV7-9 and TRBJ1-2; 8 bases agree with TRBD1. The V gene's germline CDR1 is SEHNR and CDR2 FQNEAQ (reference sequence). This CDR3 spans 17 amino acids. J gave up 0 bases and V 5 bases, and 11 bases lay outside the gene matches. This chain's CDR3 is CASSQRTGRIPNYGYTF. The CDR3 nucleotides are TGTGCCAGCAGCCAAAGGACAGGGCGCATTCCTAACTATGGCTACACCTTC.

Only a few counts were recorded for this clonotype. This rearrangement joins TRBV2 to TRBJ2-5; maybe TRBD2 (6 bases). The V end was cut by 5 bases, the J end by 4 bases, with 20 bases between. CDR3 length equals 16 residues. The V gene's germline CDR1 is SNHLY and CDR2 FYNNEI. CDR3 coding DNA: TGTGCCAGCAGTCCTAGGGACTTTCGACGGAGAGAGACCCAGTACTTC. As protein: CASSPRDFRRRETQYF.

This clonotype was recorded many times. The chain has TRBV18 and TRBJ2-5; D is perhaps TRBD1 (7 bases). Germline lookup yields CDR1 KGHSH and CDR2 LQKENI. Trimming removed 3 bases at V and 5 bases at J, with 10 bases between. The CDR3 is made up of 13 amino acids. CDR3 protein: CASSPAGGETQYF. In nucleotides, the CDR3 is TGTGCCAGCTCACCGGCAGGGGGGGAGACCCAGTACTTC. Full variable domain (missing parts from reference TRBV18 and TRBJ2-5): NAGVMQNPRHLVRRRGQEARLRCSPMKGHSHVYWYRQLPEEGLKFMVYLQKENIIDESGMPKERFSAEFPKEGPSILRIQQVVRGDSAAYFCASSPAGGETQYFGPGTRLLVL.

In the case of this clonotype: It may be a read error: a sequence one base away is much more abundant. The chain recombines TRBV29-1 with TRBJ2-1; D might be TRBD2 (5 bases). The CDR3 runs to 12 residues. Germline-derived CDR1 and CDR2 are SQVTM and ANQGSEA. The CDR3 loop is CSVEGDYNEQLF. CDR3 DNA: TGCAGCGTTGAGGGCGACTACAATGAGCAGCTCTTC.